The source of this TCR beta chain is a study of T cell clonotyping in hematopoietic cell transplantation. Concerning this clone itself: Its matching antigen is unknown.

Study conclusions and caveats: Higher Inverse Simpson Index values in graft donor and pretransplant recipient predicted broader posttransplant TCR diversity.

Profiled with immunoSEQ multiplex PCR; TCRdb holds only in-frame clones, not every one. This table holds 10,000 to 15,000 clones, roughly 92% found once. The CDR3 runs to 12 residues. The germline gives CDR1 MGHDK, CDR2 SYGVNS. The junction had 1 base not matched to a gene; V was cut back by 5 bases and J by 4 bases. The receptor was derived from a female patient aged 50-59 years who had an allogeneic stem cell transplant from an unrelated donor, so the T cells may come from the graft donor. Some clones in this sample may be carry-over from other donors' samples. V and J are TRBV25-1 and TRBJ2-7, with 8 bases lining up with TRBD2. The sequencing used PBMCs, collected 100 days after allogeneic stem cell transplant. The CDR3 region is CASSIAGYEQYF. Here the CDR3 DNA reads TGTGCCAGCAGTATAGCGGGGTACGAGCAGTACTTC.